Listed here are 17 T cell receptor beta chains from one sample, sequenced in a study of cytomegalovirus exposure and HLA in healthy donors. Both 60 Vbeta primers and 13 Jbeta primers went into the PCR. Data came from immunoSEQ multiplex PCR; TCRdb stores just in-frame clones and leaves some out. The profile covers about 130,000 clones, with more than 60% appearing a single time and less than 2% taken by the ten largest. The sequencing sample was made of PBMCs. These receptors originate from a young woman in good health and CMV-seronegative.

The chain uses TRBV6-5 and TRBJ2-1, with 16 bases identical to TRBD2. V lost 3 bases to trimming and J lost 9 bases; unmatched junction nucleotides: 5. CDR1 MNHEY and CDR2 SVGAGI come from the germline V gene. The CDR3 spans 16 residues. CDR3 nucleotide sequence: TGTGCCAGCAGTTATACGGGACTAGCGGGAGGGAGTGAGCAGTTCTTC. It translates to CASSYTGLAGGSEQFF.

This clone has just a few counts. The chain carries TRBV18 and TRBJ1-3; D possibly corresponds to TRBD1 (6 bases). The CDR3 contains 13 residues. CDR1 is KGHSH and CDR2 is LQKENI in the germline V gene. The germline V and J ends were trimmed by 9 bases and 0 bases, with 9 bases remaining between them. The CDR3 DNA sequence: TGTGCCAGTCTACAGGGCTCTGGAAACACCATATATTTT. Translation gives CASLQGSGNTIYF.

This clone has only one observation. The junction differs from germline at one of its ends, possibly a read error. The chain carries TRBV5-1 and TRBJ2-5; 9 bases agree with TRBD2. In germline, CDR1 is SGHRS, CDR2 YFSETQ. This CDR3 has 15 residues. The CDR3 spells CATSEVAGGRETQYF. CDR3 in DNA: TGCGCCACCAGCGAAGTCGCGGGAGGGCGGGAGACCCAGTACTTC.

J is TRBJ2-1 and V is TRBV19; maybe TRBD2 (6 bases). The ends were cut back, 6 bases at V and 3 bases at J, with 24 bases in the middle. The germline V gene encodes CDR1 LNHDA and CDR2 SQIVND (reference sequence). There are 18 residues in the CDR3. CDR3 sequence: CASSVPPRELALYNEQFF. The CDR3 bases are TGTGCCAGTAGCGTACCCCCCCGTGAGCTAGCGCTCTACAATGAGCAGTTCTTC.

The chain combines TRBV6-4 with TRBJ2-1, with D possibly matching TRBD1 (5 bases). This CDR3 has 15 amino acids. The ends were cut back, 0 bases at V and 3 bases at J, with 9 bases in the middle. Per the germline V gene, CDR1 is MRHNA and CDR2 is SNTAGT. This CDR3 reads CASSDSAGFYNEQFF. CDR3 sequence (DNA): TGTGCCAGCAGTGACTCGGCAGGGTTCTACAATGAGCAGTTCTTC.

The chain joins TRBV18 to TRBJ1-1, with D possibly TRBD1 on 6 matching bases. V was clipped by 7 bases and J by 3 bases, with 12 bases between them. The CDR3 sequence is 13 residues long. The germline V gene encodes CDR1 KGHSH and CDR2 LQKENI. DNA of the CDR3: TGTGCCAGCTGCCTGGGACAACACACTGAAGCTTTCTTT. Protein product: CASCLGQHTEAFF. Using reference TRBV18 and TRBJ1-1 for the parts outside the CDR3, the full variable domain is NAGVMQNPRHLVRRRGQEARLRCSPMKGHSHVYWYRQLPEEGLKFMVYLQKENIIDESGMPKERFSAEFPKEGPSILRIQQVVRGDSAAYFCASCLGQHTEAFFGQGTRLTVV.

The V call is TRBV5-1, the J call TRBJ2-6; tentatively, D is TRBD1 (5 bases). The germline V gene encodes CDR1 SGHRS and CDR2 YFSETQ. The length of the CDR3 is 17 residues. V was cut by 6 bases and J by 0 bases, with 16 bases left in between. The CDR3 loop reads CASKVTARFSGANVLTF. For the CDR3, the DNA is TGCGCCAGCAAAGTGACAGCCCGATTCTCTGGGGCCAACGTCCTGACTTTC.

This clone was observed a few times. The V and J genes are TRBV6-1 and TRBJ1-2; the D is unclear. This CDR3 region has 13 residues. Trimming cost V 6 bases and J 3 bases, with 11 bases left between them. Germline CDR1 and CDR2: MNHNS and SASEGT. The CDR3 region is CASSQTTYYGYTF. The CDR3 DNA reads TGTGCCAGCAGCCAAACAACCTACTATGGCTACACCTTC.

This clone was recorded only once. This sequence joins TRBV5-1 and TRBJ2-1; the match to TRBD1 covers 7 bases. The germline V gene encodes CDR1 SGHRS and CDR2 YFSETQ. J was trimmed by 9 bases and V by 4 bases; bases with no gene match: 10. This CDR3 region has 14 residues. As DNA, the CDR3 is TGCGCCAGCAGCCCCGGGACAGATTCCCGTGAGCAGTTCTTC. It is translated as CASSPGTDSREQFF.

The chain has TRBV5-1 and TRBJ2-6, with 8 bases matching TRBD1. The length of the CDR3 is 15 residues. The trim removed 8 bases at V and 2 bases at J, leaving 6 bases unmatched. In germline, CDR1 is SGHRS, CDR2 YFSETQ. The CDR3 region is CASVQGVTGANVLTF. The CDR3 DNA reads TGCGCCAGTGTACAGGGGGTTACTGGGGCCAACGTCCTGACTTTC.

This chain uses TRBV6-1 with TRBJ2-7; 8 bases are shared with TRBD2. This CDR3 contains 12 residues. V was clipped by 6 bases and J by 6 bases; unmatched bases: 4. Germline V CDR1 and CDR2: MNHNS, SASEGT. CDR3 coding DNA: TGTGCCAGCAGCCATCTAGCGGGCGAGCAGTACTTC. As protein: CASSHLAGEQYF.

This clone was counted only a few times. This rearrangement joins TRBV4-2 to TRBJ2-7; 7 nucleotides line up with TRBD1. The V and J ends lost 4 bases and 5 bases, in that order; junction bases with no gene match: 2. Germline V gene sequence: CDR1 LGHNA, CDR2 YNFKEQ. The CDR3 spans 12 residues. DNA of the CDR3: TGTGCCAGCAGCCCGGGACAGAACGAGCAGTACTTC. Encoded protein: CASSPGQNEQYF.

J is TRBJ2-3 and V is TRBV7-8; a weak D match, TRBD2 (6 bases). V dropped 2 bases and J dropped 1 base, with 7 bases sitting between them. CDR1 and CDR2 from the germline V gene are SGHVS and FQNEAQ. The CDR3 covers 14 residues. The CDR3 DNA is TGTGCCAGCAGCTTACCTAGCGGCACAGATACGCAGTATTTT. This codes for CASSLPSGTDTQYF.

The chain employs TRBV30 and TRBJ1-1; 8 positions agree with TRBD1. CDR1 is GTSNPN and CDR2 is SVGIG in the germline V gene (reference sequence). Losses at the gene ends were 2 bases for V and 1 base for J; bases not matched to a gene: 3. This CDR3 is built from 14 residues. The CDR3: CAWSPTGGNTEAFF. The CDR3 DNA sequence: TGTGCCTGGAGTCCTACAGGGGGGAACACTGAAGCTTTCTTT.

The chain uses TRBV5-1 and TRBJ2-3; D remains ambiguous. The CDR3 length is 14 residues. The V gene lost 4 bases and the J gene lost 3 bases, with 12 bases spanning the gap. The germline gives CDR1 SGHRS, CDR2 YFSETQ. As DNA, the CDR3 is TGCGCCAGCAGCGCCAGACAACTGACAGATACGCAGTATTTT. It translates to CASSARQLTDTQYF.

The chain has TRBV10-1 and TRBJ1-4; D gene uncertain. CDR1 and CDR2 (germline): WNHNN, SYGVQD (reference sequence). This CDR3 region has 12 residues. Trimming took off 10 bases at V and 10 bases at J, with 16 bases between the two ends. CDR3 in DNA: TGCGCCAAGCTCGGCCCGGCGGGAAAACTGTTTTTT. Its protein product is CAKLGPAGKLFF.

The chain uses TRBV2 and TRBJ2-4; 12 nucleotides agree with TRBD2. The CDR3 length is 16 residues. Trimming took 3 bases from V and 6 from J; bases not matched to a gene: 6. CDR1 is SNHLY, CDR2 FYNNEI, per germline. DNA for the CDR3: TGTGCCAGCAGTGAGAGTCAGGGACTAGCGGGAAACATTCAGTACTTC. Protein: CASSESQGLAGNIQYF.